This entry lists 27 T cell receptor beta chains sequenced from one sample in a study of blood T cells in healthy people across ages (dated by TCRdb to about 2015). Library prep was done by 5' RACE. Sequencing used an Illumina HiSeq 2500. The second PCR ran for roughly 6 to 11 cycles and used a J-beta primer mix along with a sample-barcoded 5' primer. Through fastp at Q25 and MiXCR, TCRdb rebuilt clones from the public reads, retaining in-frame beta chains. Identical CDR3 protein sequences are pooled into one entry, listed with their most common genes and DNA. The table for this sample lists about 400,000 distinct CDR3 sequences; roughly half of them were counted only once. Jointly, the top ten make up 45% to 60% of the sample. The specimen sequenced was blood. The receptors shown here come from a man between 60 and 75 years old in good health.

V and J are TRBV5-6 and TRBJ2-7; 12 bases are a match to TRBD2. The CDR3 length is 16 residues. Trimming cost V 3 bases and J 0 bases; bases outside gene matches: 4. The germline gives CDR1 SGHDT, CDR2 YYEEEE. CDR3 region: CASSSGLAGSSYEQYF. CDR3 in DNA: TGTGCCAGCAGCTCCGGACTAGCGGGAAGCTCCTACGAGCAGTACTTC.

The rearrangement links TRBV4-3 to TRBJ1-4; TRBD1 matches 8 bases. With 0 bases clipped from V and 5 bases from J, the junction kept 5 bases outside the gene matches. The CDR3 totals 16 residues. Germline V lookup: CDR1 LGHNA, CDR2 YSLEER. CDR3 protein: CASSQEGTGVNEKLFF. CDR3 nucleotide sequence: TGCGCCAGCAGCCAAGAAGGGACAGGCGTGAATGAAAAACTGTTTTTT.

This rearrangement joins TRBV20-1 to TRBJ1-2; D unclear. Germline values: CDR1 DFQATT, CDR2 SNEGSKA (reference sequence). This CDR3 comprises 10 residues. V lost 7 bases and J lost 8, with 11 bases in between. CDR3 region: CSVWQRGYTF. The CDR3 nucleotides are TGCAGTGTCTGGCAACGGGGCTACACCTTC.

At least ten counts were recorded for this clonotype. The chain carries TRBV5-1 and TRBJ2-7; TRBD1 matches 8 bases. Germline lookup yields CDR1 SGHRS and CDR2 YFSETQ. J lost 3 bases, V lost 4 bases, and 6 bases had no gene match. The CDR3 contains 14 residues. The CDR3 sequence is CASSPTGERYEQYF. DNA of the CDR3: TGCGCCAGCAGCCCGACAGGGGAGCGCTACGAGCAGTACTTC.

There are a few counts of this clonotype. This may come from a read error, since a much larger clone is one base off. The chain is built from TRBV7-3 and TRBJ2-3; TRBD2 is a possible D gene (6 bases). V was clipped by 1 base and J by 1 base, with 9 bases between them. The germline V gene encodes CDR1 SGHTA and CDR2 FQGTGA. This CDR3 comprises 15 residues. This chain's CDR3 is CASSLNPGGTDTQYF. CDR3 in DNA: TGTGCCAGCAGCTTAAATCCGGGGGGCACAGATACGCAGTATTTT.

Worth noting for this clonotype: A junction end diverges from the germline sequence, so it may reflect a read error. The chain is built from TRBV3-1 and TRBJ2-5; no firm D call. CDR1 and CDR2 (germline): LGHDT, YNNKEL (reference sequence). This CDR3 contains 11 residues. This chain's CDR3 is CAGSLQENQYF. Here the CDR3 DNA reads TGTGCCGGCAGCCTCCAGGAGAACCAGTACTTC.

This clonotype was counted between two and nine times. This chain joins TRBV12-3 or TRBV12-4 and TRBJ2-5; weak D call: TRBD1 (6 bases). The CDR3 loop spans 13 amino acids. The V and J ends lost 5 bases and 3 bases respectively, with 10 bases between them. The CDR3 bases are TGTGCCAGCAGTAGATACAGGGAAGAGACCCAGTACTTC. Encoded protein: CASSRYREETQYF.

The chain links TRBV7-2 to TRBJ2-4; a possible D gene is TRBD1 (5 bases). The J call may be wrong; the DNA end is better matched by TRBJ2-5. CDR1 and CDR2 from the germline V gene are SGHTA and FQGNSA. The CDR3 has 15 residues. The CDR3 region is CASSFIGVGRETQYF. The CDR3 DNA sequence: TGTGCCAGCAGCTTTATAGGGGTAGGGCGAGAGACCCAGTACTTC.

The gene calls are TRBV6-5 and TRBJ2-7, with a possible D match to TRBD2 (5 bases). The CDR3 has 14 residues. Trimming shortened V by 5 bases and J by 3 bases, and 14 bases separated the two germline ends. Germline CDR1 and CDR2: MNHEY and SVGAGI. The CDR3 region is CASSPGVGDYEQYF. The DNA for the CDR3 is TGTGCCAGCAGTCCCGGCGTCGGGGACTACGAGCAGTACTTC.

A few counts support this clonotype. The V gene is TRBV29-1, the J gene TRBJ2-1, with D possibly being TRBD1 or TRBD2 (5 bases each). Germline CDR1 SQVTM, CDR2 ANQGSEA. This CDR3 is built from 10 residues. The V and J ends lost 6 bases and 14 bases respectively, with 14 bases between them. The CDR3: CSVAPGDEFF. The CDR3 DNA sequence: TGCAGCGTCGCTCCCGGGGACGAGTTCTTC.

The V and J genes are TRBV18 and TRBJ2-1; 7 nucleotides match TRBD1. This CDR3 comprises 15 residues. With 3 bases clipped from V and 6 bases from J, the junction kept 8 bases outside the gene matches. Looked up from germline, CDR1 is KGHSH and CDR2 is LQKENI. This CDR3 is CASSPTGRGLNEQFF. CDR3 nucleotide sequence: TGTGCCAGCTCACCGACAGGGAGAGGACTCAATGAGCAGTTCTTC. Full variable domain (remainder filled in from reference TRBV18 and TRBJ2-1): NAGVMQNPRHLVRRRGQEARLRCSPMKGHSHVYWYRQLPEEGLKFMVYLQKENIIDESGMPKERFSAEFPKEGPSILRIQQVVRGDSAAYFCASSPTGRGLNEQFFGPGTRLTVL.

In this sample, this clonotype turned up a few times. The rearrangement joins TRBV3-1 to TRBJ2-7; D call uncertain. Trimming shortened V by 6 bases and J by 6 bases, and 18 bases separated the two germline ends. CDR1 is LGHDT and CDR2 is YNNKEL in the germline V gene (reference sequence). The CDR3 contains 14 residues. This CDR3 is CASSPGLGPREQYF. The DNA for the CDR3 is TGTGCCAGCAGTCCCGGGTTAGGACCCCGCGAGCAGTACTTC.

V is TRBV5-6 and J is TRBJ2-3, with no clear D. The CDR3 is 13 residues long. Germline loops: CDR1 SGHDT, CDR2 YYEEEE. V lost 7 bases and J 5 bases, leaving 14 bases between the germline ends. CDR3 amino acids: CASRRSPIDTQYF. The CDR3 DNA reads TGTGCCAGCCGGCGGTCCCCCATAGATACGCAGTATTTT.

The chain joins TRBV9 to TRBJ2-5; D is tentatively TRBD1 or TRBD2 (6 bases each). The J call is uncertain, as TRBJ2-7 better fits the DNA end. CDR3 length: 14 amino acids. CDR1 is SGDLS, CDR2 YYNGEE, per germline. The chain's CDR3 is CASSSSGGIYEQYF. CDR3 DNA: TGTGCCAGCAGCTCATCCGGGGGCATCTACGAGCAGTACTTC.

This clonotype was detected once. The chain recombines TRBV3-1 with TRBJ2-1, with 12 nucleotides matching TRBD2. After removal of 0 bases from V and 10 bases from J, the junction contained 7 bases not matched to a gene. The CDR3 totals 16 residues. Germline loops: CDR1 LGHDT, CDR2 YNNKEL (reference sequence). This chain's CDR3 is CASSQDASGGAWEQFF. The DNA for the CDR3 is TGTGCCAGCAGCCAAGACGCTAGCGGGGGGGCGTGGGAGCAGTTCTTC.

There are a few counts of this clonotype. The chain links TRBV29-1 to TRBJ2-1; 10 bases fit TRBD2. Per the germline V gene, CDR1 is SQVTM and CDR2 is ANQGSEA. V lost 4 bases and J lost 3; bases outside the gene matches: 15. The CDR3 runs to 18 residues. The CDR3 loop is CSVGDGSGRWALYNEQFF. As DNA, the CDR3 is TGCAGCGTTGGGGATGGTAGCGGGAGGTGGGCCCTCTACAATGAGCAGTTCTTC.

The chain combines TRBV12-3 or TRBV12-4 with TRBJ2-4; D not resolved. The CDR3 loop spans 15 amino acids. The V gene lost 4 bases and the J gene lost 0 bases, with 10 bases spanning the gap. CDR3 region: CASSSGDLAKNIQYF. CDR3 nucleotides: TGTGCCAGCAGTTCAGGAGACCTAGCCAAAAACATTCAGTACTTC.

This clonotype was counted once. The chain combines TRBV7-3 with TRBJ2-5; 9 bases map to TRBD1. CDR1 is SGHTA, CDR2 FQGTGA, per germline. V gave up 5 bases and J gave up 7 bases; unmatched junction bases: 8. The CDR3 has 14 residues. CDR3 in DNA: TGTGCCAGCAGCCCCTCGACAGGGGGTGGGACCCAGTACTTC. Its protein is CASSPSTGGGTQYF.

The CDR3: CASTPTSGKGANVLTF. For the CDR3, the DNA is TGTGCCAGCACCCCCACTTCAGGGAAAGGGGCCAACGTCCTGACTTTC. The chain couples TRBV6-2 or TRBV6-3 to TRBJ2-6; D perhaps matches TRBD1 (5 bases). V lost 7 bases to trimming and J lost 4 bases, with 17 bases between them. CDR1 MNHEY and CDR2 SVGEGT come from the germline V gene. CDR3 length: 16 residues.

The rearrangement joins TRBV1 to TRBJ2-5; the table's TRBD2 call for D was not verified on the DNA. TRBV1 has pseudogene status. The CDR3 runs 16 residues. The CDR3 spells CTSSRDQRAAQETQYF. CDR3 coding DNA: TGCACCAGCAGCCGCGATCAAAGGGCAGCTCAAGAGACCCAGTACTTC.

The sample holds a few counts of this clonotype. The chain is built from TRBV29-1 and TRBJ2-5, with D maybe TRBD2 (5 bases). CDR1 and CDR2 (germline): SQVTM, ANQGSEA. This CDR3 has 11 amino acids. The V end lost 7 bases, the J end lost 5 bases, and 11 bases lay between the germline ends. The CDR3 region is CSAPGVETQYF. In DNA, the CDR3 is TGCAGCGCCCCCGGGGTTGAGACCCAGTACTTC. The complete variable domain, with remaining parts taken from reference TRBV29-1 and TRBJ2-5, reads SAVISQKPSRDICQRGTSLTIQCQVDSQVTMMFWYRQQPGQSLTLIATANQGSEATYESGFVIDKFPISRPNLTFSTLTVSNMSPEDSSIYLCSAPGVETQYFGPGTRLLVL.

V is TRBV20-1 and J is TRBJ2-3; 14 bases match TRBD2. This CDR3 has 16 residues. The trim removed 0 bases at V and 7 bases at J, leaving 6 bases unmatched. Germline V CDR1 and CDR2: DFQATT, SNEGSKA (reference sequence). This CDR3 reads CSARDGTSGSGNTQYF. The CDR3 region has the DNA TGCAGTGCTAGAGATGGGACTAGCGGGAGTGGGAATACGCAGTATTTT.

V gene TRBV12-3 or TRBV12-4 combines with J gene TRBJ2-7, with 8 bases identical to TRBD1. There are 13 residues in the CDR3. The V segment lost 3 bases and the J segment 5 bases; nucleotides outside the gene matches: 3. DNA of the CDR3: TGTGCCAGCAGTTTCGAACAGGGGGACGAGCAGTACTTC. Its protein is CASSFEQGDEQYF.

The chain carries TRBV20-1 and TRBJ1-1; 7 nucleotides align to TRBD1. The V segment lost 5 bases and the J segment 5 bases; nucleotides outside the gene matches: 5. Germline lookup yields CDR1 DFQATT and CDR2 SNEGSKA (reference sequence). The CDR3 covers 12 residues. Written as DNA, the CDR3 is TGCAGTGCTGGGACAGAGACGACTGAAGCTTTCTTT. Protein: CSAGTETTEAFF.

CDR3 DNA sequence: TGTGCCAGCAGCCGCCGCGGGACTAGCGGTGACCTAAGCTCCTACAATGAGCAGTTCTTC. It encodes CASSRRGTSGDLSSYNEQFF. The chain joins TRBV14 to TRBJ2-1, with TRBD2 identical over 11 bases. There are 20 residues in the CDR3. Trimming took 4 bases from V and 0 from J; bases not matched to a gene: 14. CDR1 SGHDN and CDR2 FVKESK come from the germline V gene.

CDR3 loop: CSARARPQSYEQYF. For the CDR3, the DNA is TGCAGTGCTAGAGCGCGTCCGCAATCCTACGAGCAGTACTTC. The rearrangement joins TRBV20-1 to TRBJ2-7; D gene ambiguous. CDR3 length: 14 residues. V lost 1 base to trimming and J lost 1 base, with 11 bases between them. Germline loops: CDR1 DFQATT, CDR2 SNEGSKA (reference sequence).

V is TRBV18 and J is TRBJ2-7; 9 nucleotides agree with TRBD2. Germline-derived CDR1 and CDR2 are KGHSH and LQKENI. The trim removed 3 bases at V and 2 bases at J, leaving 2 bases unmatched. The CDR3 has 14 residues. The CDR3 DNA reads as TGTGCCAGCTCACCCCGCGGGAGGGCCTACGAGCAGTACTTC. It yields the protein CASSPRGRAYEQYF.